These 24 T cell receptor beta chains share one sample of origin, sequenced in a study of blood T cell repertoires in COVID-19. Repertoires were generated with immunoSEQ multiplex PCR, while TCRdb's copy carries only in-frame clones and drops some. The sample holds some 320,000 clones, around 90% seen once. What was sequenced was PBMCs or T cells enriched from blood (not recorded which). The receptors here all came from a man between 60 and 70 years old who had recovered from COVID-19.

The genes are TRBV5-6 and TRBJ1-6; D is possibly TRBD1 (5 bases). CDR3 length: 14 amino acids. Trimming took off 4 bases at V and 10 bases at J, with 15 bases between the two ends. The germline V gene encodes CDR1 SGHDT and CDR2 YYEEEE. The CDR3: CASSRKGLESPLHF. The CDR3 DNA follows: TGTGCCAGCAGCCGAAAGGGACTAGAATCACCCCTCCACTTT. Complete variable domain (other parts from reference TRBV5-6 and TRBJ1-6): DAGVTQSPTHLIKTRGQQVTLRCSPKSGHDTVSWYQQALGQGPQFIFQYYEEEERQRGNFPDRFSGHQFPNYSSELNVNALLLGDSALYLCASSRKGLESPLHFGNGTRLTVT.

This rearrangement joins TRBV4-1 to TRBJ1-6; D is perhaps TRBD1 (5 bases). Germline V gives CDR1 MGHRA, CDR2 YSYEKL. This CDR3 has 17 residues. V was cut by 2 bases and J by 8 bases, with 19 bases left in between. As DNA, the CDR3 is TGCGCCAGCAGCCAATACCCCGGGGGGACGTTTGATTCACCCCTCCACTTT. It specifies CASSQYPGGTFDSPLHF.

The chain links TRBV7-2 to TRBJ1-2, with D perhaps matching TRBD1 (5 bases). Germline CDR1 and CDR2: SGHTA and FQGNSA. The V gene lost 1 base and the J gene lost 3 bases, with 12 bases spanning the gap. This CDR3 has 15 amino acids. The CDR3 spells CASSLGFGGDYGYTF. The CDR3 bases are TGTGCCAGCAGCTTAGGGTTTGGGGGGGACTATGGCTACACCTTC.

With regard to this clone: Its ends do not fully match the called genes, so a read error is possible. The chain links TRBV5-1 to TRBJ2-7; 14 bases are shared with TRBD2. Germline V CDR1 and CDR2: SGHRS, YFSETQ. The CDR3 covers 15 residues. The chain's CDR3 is CASSNPGLAGEVANF. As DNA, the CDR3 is TGCGCCAGCAGCAATCCGGGACTAGCGGGAGAGGTTGCGAACTTC.

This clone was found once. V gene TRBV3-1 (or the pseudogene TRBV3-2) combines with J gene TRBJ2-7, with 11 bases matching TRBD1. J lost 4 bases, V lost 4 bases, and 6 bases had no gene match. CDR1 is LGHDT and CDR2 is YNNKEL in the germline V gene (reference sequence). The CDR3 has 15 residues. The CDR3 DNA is TGTGCCAGCAGCCCCGTAGGACAGGGGGCGTACGAGCAGTACTTC. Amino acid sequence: CASSPVGQGAYEQYF.

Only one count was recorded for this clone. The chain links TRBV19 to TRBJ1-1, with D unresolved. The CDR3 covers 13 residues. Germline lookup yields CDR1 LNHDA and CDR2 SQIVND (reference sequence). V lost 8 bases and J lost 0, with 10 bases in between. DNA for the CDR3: TGTGCCAGTTGCAGGAACATGAACACTGAAGCTTTCTTT. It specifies CASCRNMNTEAFF.

CDR3: CASSLAGVIDTQYF. In DNA, the CDR3 is TGTGCCAGCTCACTAGCGGGAGTCATAGATACGCAGTATTTT. The chain combines TRBV18 with TRBJ2-3; 9 nucleotides line up with TRBD2. The CDR3 sequence is 14 residues long. The J segment lost 5 bases and the V segment lost 4 bases, leaving 4 bases of the junction unmatched. The germline gives CDR1 KGHSH, CDR2 LQKENI.

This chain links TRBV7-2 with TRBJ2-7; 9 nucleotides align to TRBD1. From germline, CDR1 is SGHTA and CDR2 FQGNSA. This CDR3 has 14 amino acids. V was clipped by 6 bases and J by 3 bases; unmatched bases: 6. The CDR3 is CASSRQGGDYEQYF. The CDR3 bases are TGTGCCAGCAGTAGACAGGGGGGGGACTACGAGCAGTACTTC.

The CDR3 nucleotides are TGTGCCAGCATCCCGAGGGCCAGCGCCACTGAAGCTTTCTTT. This sequence encodes CASIPRASATEAFF. The rearrangement links TRBV25-1 to TRBJ1-1; D gene unclear. Germline lookup yields CDR1 MGHDK and CDR2 SYGVNS. V was clipped by 7 bases and J by 4 bases, with 16 bases between them. This CDR3 has 14 residues.

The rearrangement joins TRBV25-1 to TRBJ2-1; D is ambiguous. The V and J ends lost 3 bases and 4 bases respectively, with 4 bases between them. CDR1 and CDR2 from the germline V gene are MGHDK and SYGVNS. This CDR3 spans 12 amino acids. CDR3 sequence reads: CASSERYNEQFF. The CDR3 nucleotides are TGTGCCAGCAGTGAGCGGTACAATGAGCAGTTCTTC.

CDR3 nucleotides: TGTGCCACCAGCAGAGTCCAGGCCCCGAACACCGGGGAGCTGTTTTTT. Encoded protein: CATSRVQAPNTGELFF. The V call is TRBV15, the J call TRBJ2-2; D remains ambiguous. V lost 1 base, J lost 0 bases, and 9 bases lay in between. CDR1 LNHNV and CDR2 YYDKDF come from the germline V gene (reference sequence). CDR3 length equals 16 residues.

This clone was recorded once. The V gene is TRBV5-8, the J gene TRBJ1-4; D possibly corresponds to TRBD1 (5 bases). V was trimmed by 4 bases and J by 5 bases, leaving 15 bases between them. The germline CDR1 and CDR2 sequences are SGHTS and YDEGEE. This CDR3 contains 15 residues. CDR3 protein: CASSTAGGLNEKLFF. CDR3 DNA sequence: TGTGCCAGCAGCACCGCCGGGGGACTAAATGAAAAACTGTTTTTT.

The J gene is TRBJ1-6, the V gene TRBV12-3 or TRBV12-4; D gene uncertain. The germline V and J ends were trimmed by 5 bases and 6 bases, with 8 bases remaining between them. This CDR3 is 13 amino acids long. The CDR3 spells CASSPGSNSPLHF. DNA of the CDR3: TGTGCCAGCAGTCCGGGTTCTAATTCACCCCTCCACTTT.

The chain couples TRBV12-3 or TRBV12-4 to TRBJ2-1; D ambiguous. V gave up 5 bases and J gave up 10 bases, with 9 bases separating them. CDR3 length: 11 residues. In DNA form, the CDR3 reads TGTGCCAGCAGTCCCGGTGTGGAGCAGTTCTTC. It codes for CASSPGVEQFF.

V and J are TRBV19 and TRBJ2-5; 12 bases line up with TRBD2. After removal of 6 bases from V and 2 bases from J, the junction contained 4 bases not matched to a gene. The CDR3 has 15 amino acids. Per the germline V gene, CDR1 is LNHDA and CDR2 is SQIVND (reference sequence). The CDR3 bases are TGTGCCAGTAGCGGGACTAGCGGGTTTCAAGAGACCCAGTACTTC. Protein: CASSGTSGFQETQYF. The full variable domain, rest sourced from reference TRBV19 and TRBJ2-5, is DGGITQSPKYLFRKEGQNVTLSCEQNLNHDAMYWYRQDPGQGLRLIYYSQIVNDFQKGDIAEGYSVSREKKESFPLTVTSAQKNPTAFYLCASSGTSGFQETQYFGPGTRLLVL.

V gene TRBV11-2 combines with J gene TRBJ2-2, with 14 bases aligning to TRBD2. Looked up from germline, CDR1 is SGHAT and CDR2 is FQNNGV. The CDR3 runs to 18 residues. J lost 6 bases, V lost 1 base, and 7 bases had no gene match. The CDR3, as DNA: TGTGCCAGCAGCTTAGTAGGAGGGACTAGCGGGAGATCCGGGGAGCTGTTTTTT. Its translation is CASSLVGGTSGRSGELFF.

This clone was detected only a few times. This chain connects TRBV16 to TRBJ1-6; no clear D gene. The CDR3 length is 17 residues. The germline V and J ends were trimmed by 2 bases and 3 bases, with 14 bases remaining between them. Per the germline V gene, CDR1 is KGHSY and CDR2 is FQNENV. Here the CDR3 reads CASSQRITRDYNSPLHF. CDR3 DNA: TGTGCCAGCAGCCAAAGGATCACTCGGGACTATAATTCACCCCTCCACTTT.

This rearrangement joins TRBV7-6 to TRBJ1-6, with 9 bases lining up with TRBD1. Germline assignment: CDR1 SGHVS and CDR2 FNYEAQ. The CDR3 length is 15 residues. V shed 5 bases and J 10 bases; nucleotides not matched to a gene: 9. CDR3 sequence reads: CASSLRTGVLSPLHF. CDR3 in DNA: TGTGCCAGCAGCCTACGGACAGGGGTTTTGTCACCCCTCCACTTT. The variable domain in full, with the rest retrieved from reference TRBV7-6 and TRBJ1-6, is GAGVSQSPRYKVTKRGQDVALRCDPISGHVSLYWYRQALGQGPEFLTYFNYEAQQDKSGLPNDRFSAERPEGSISTLTIQRTEQRDSAMYRCASSLRTGVLSPLHFGNGTRLTVT.

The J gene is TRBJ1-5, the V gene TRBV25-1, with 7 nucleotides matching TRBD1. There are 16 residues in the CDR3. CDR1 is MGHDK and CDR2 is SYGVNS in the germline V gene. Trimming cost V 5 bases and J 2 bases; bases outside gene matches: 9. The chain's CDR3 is CASSPTRGQGNQPQHF. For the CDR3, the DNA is TGTGCCAGCAGTCCTACTCGTGGACAGGGCAATCAGCCCCAGCATTTT.

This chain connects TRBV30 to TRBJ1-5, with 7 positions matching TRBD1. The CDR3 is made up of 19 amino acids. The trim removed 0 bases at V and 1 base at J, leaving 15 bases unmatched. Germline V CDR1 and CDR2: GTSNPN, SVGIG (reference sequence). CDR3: CAWSVLRGRVEGSNQPQHF. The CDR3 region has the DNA TGTGCCTGGAGTGTACTAAGGGGGCGGGTGGAGGGAAGCAATCAGCCCCAGCATTTT.

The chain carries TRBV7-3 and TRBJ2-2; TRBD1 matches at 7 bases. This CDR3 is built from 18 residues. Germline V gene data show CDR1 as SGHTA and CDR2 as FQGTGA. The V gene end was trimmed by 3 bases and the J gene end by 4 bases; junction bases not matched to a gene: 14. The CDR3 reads CASSFYQLDPGGTGELFF. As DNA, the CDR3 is TGTGCCAGCAGCTTCTACCAACTTGACCCAGGGGGCACCGGGGAGCTGTTTTTT.

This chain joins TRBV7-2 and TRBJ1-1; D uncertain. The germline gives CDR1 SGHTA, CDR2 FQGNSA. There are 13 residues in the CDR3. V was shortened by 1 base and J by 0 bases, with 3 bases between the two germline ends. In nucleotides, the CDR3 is TGTGCCAGCAGCTTAGACTTGAACACTGAAGCTTTCTTT. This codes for CASSLDLNTEAFF. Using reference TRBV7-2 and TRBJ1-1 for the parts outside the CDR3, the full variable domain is GAGVSQSPSNKVTEKGKDVELRCDPISGHTALYWYRQSLGQGLEFLIYFQGNSAPDKSGLPSDRFSAERTGGSVSTLTIQRTQQEDSAVYLCASSLDLNTEAFFGQGTRLTVV.

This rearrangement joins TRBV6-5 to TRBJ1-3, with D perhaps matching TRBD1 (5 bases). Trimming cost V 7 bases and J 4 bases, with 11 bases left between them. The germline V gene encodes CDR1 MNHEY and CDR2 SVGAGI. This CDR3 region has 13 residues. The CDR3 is CASNKGLGNTIYF. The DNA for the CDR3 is TGTGCCAGCAATAAGGGACTCGGAAACACCATATATTTT.

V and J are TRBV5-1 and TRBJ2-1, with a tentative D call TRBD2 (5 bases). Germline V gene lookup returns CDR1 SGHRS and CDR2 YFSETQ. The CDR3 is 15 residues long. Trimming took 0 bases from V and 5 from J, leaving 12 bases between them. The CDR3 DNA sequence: TGCGCCAGCAGCTTGGTTCCGGGATTGCACAATGAGCAGTTCTTC. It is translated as CASSLVPGLHNEQFF. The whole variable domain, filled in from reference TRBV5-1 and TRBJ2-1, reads KAGVTQTPRYLIKTRGQQVTLSCSPISGHRSVSWYQQTPGQGLQFLFEYFSETQRNKGNFPGRFSGRQFSNSRSEMNVSTLELGDSALYLCASSLVPGLHNEQFFGPGTRLTVL.